The clone carrying this TCR beta chain was counted ten times or more. No antigen is known for it. Germline V lookup: CDR1 KGHDR, CDR2 SFDVKD. V shed 3 bases and J shed 4 bases, with 11 bases lying between them. The length of the CDR3 is 14 residues. Amplification targeted the TCR beta CDR3 regions, with RNA transcripts as the source material. The workflow started with a first-round RT-PCR run with HTBI primers and then moved on to a second-round multiplex PCR. Each CDR3 protein gets one entry after TCRdb re-called the multiplex PCR reads with MiXCR. The table has over a million distinct CDR3 sequences, roughly two fifths seen once. This entry belongs to a study of Graves' ophthalmopathy and Graves' hyperthyroidism. Study-wide points: The blood repertoire also included most expanded thyroid clonotypes above 0.001 frequency.

Patients newly diagnosed with hyperthyroidism, under 2 months' duration, were aged 18 to 65, the study reports. This chain connects TRBV24-1 to TRBJ2-5, with D uncertain. The receptor comes from an adult man with Graves' hyperthyroidism. The sequencing input was peripheral blood or thyroid tissue (not recorded which). This CDR3 reads CATSDQVPPETQYF. The DNA for the CDR3 is TGTGCCACCAGTGATCAGGTCCCCCCAGAGACCCAGTACTTC.